This passage covers 22 T cell receptor beta chains from one sample sequenced in a study of neurological immune-mediated disorders. The time point here: longitudinal time-point 2. TCRdb redid the calling of the 5' RACE reads with MiXCR, one entry per CDR3 protein. The data show about 49,000 distinct CDR3 sequences, over 10% seen once. The source material was PBMCs. These receptors came from a male donor with HTLV-1-associated myelopathy (HAM/TSP).

This clonotype was picked up many times. The chain joins TRBV29-1 to TRBJ1-2, with a tentative D call TRBD1 (6 bases). The germline V gene has CDR1 SQVTM and CDR2 ANQGSEA. The CDR3 runs to 11 residues. The V end lost 3 bases, the J end lost 6 bases, and 8 bases lay between the germline ends. The CDR3, as DNA: TGCAGCGTTGAGGGGGCCAATGGCTACACCTTC. Translation gives CSVEGANGYTF. The entire variable domain, with the rest obtained from reference TRBV29-1 and TRBJ1-2, is as follows: SAVISQKPSRDICQRGTSLTIQCQVDSQVTMMFWYRQQPGQSLTLIATANQGSEATYESGFVIDKFPISRPNLTFSTLTVSNMSPEDSSIYLCSVEGANGYTFGSGTRLTVV.

This clonotype was seen repeatedly, ten times or more. This chain connects TRBV18 to TRBJ1-2, with D unresolved. V was trimmed by 3 bases and J by 4 bases, leaving 18 bases between them. This CDR3 has 16 residues. Germline CDR1 reads KGHSH; CDR2 reads LQKENI. In DNA, the CDR3 is TGTGCCAGCTCACCGCTCCCCTCTGAATACTCCTATGGCTACACCTTC. Translated: CASSPLPSEYSYGYTF.

Ten or more counts support this clonotype. In nucleotides, the CDR3 is TGTGCCAGCAGTACTAGCGGGGCGCTCCAAGAGACCCAGTACTTC. Its translation: CASSTSGALQETQYF. This chain links TRBV6-5 with TRBJ2-5; TRBD2 matches at 10 bases. Per germline, CDR1 MNHEY and CDR2 SVGAGI. The CDR3 covers 15 residues. After removal of 5 bases from V and 1 base from J, the junction contained 4 bases not matched to a gene.

This clonotype was observed at least ten times. This chain uses TRBV5-5 with TRBJ2-5; 12 positions agree with TRBD2. The CDR3 extends over 14 amino acids. V lost 4 bases and J lost 5; bases outside the gene matches: 3. Germline-derived CDR1 and CDR2 are SGHKS and YYEKEE (reference sequence). The CDR3 nucleotides read TGTGCCAGCAGCCTAGCGGGGGGGCGGGAGACCCAGTACTTC. It codes for CASSLAGGRETQYF. Together with reference TRBV5-5 and TRBJ2-5, the CDR3 gives the full variable domain: DAGVTQSPTHLIKTRGQQVTLRCSPISGHKSVSWYQQVLGQGPQFIFQYYEKEERGRGNFPDRFSARQFPNYSSELNVNALLLGDSALYLCASSLAGGRETQYFGPGTRLLVL.

This clonotype was counted many times. The chain couples TRBV20-1 to TRBJ2-7; TRBD2 agrees at 11 bases. CDR1 is DFQATT and CDR2 is SNEGSKA in the germline V gene (reference sequence). The CDR3 has 14 amino acids. V trimming: 1 base; J trimming: 3 bases; junction bases outside the gene matches: 2. The CDR3: CSARAGTSGYEQYF. CDR3 nucleotide sequence: TGCAGTGCTAGAGCCGGGACTAGCGGCTACGAGCAGTACTTC.

This clonotype was seen ten or more times. One end of the junction varies from germline; a read error may be responsible. The CDR3 DNA sequence: TGTGCCACCAGGAGAGGGGGCGTCTACACTGAAGCTTTCTTT. It encodes CATRRGGVYTEAFF. This chain uses TRBV15 with TRBJ1-1, with 7 bases that match TRBD1. Germline lookup yields CDR1 LNHNV and CDR2 YYDKDF (reference sequence). This CDR3 comprises 14 residues.

Ten or more counts support this clonotype. The genes are TRBV20-1 and TRBJ2-6, with D possibly matching TRBD2 (5 bases). The germline V gene has CDR1 DFQATT and CDR2 SNEGSKA (reference sequence). This CDR3 comprises 16 residues. Deletions cut 3 bases from V and 3 bases from J, with 15 bases between. CDR3 nucleotide sequence: TGCAGTGCTAGTCGGGGTTTAGCAAATGGGGCCAACGTCCTGACTTTC. Protein sequence: CSASRGLANGANVLTF.

This clonotype was observed at least ten times. The V and J genes are TRBV29-1 and TRBJ2-5, with TRBD2 matching over 8 bases. V shed 4 bases and J 2 bases; nucleotides not matched to a gene: 3. The CDR3 totals 13 residues. In germline, CDR1 is SQVTM, CDR2 ANQGSEA. The CDR3 loop reads CSVVLAGQETQYF. CDR3 coding DNA: TGCAGCGTTGTGTTAGCGGGACAAGAGACCCAGTACTTC.

In this sample, this clonotype turned up many times. This chain uses TRBV7-8 with TRBJ2-5; 12 positions match TRBD2. The germline V gene has CDR1 SGHVS and CDR2 FQNEAQ. This CDR3 has 18 residues. V lost 1 base to trimming and J lost 0 bases; unmatched junction nucleotides: 6. The CDR3 DNA is TGTGCCAGCAGCTTAGAACTAGCGGGGGGCTCAAACCAAGAGACCCAGTACTTC. Its protein product is CASSLELAGGSNQETQYF.

Ten or more counts support this clonotype. This chain joins TRBV29-1 and TRBJ2-7; no firm D call. Trimming left V 3 bases short and J 5 bases short, with 14 bases between. This CDR3 is 13 amino acids long. CDR1 is SQVTM and CDR2 is ANQGSEA in the germline V gene. The CDR3 DNA reads TGCAGCGTTGATGCAGGCCCGACGGACGAGCAGTACTTC. Protein sequence: CSVDAGPTDEQYF.

This clonotype was seen at least ten times. The rearrangement joins TRBV5-1 to TRBJ2-7, with 11 positions matching TRBD1. Per germline, CDR1 SGHRS and CDR2 YFSETQ. CDR3 length: 14 residues. The ends lost 5 bases at V and 6 bases at J; junction bases unmatched: 7. CDR3 sequence (DNA): TGCGCCAGCAGAACTTCCGGGACAGGGGGCGAGCAGTACTTC. Translated: CASRTSGTGGEQYF.

The chain uses TRBV7-2 and TRBJ1-2; the D gene is possibly TRBD1 (6 bases). Trimming removed 0 bases at V and 5 bases at J, with 22 bases between. The germline CDR1 and CDR2 sequences are SGHTA and FQGNSA. This CDR3 has 18 amino acids. Here the CDR3 reads CASSLAVTGPTGVYGYTF. The CDR3 DNA sequence: TGTGCCAGCAGCTTAGCGGTAACAGGGCCCACCGGGGTATATGGCTACACCTTC.

This chain links TRBV5-1 with TRBJ2-2; 11 positions agree with TRBD2. V gave up 4 bases and J gave up 1 base; unmatched junction bases: 6. The V gene's germline CDR1 is SGHRS and CDR2 YFSETQ. The CDR3 consists of 17 residues. In DNA, the CDR3 is TGCGCCAGCAGCCCCGCCCTAGCGGGGGGGAACACCGGGGAGCTGTTTTTT. Residues: CASSPALAGGNTGELFF.

This clonotype was recorded many times. The chain has TRBV20-1 and TRBJ2-4, with D unresolved. Deletions cut 0 bases from V and 0 bases from J, with 9 bases between. Germline V CDR1 and CDR2: DFQATT, SNEGSKA (reference sequence). This CDR3 is 15 amino acids long. The CDR3 bases are TGCAGTGCTAGAGATCGCGAGTTAGCCAAAAACATTCAGTACTTC. This sequence encodes CSARDRELAKNIQYF.

This clonotype showed up many times. The chain recombines TRBV20-1 with TRBJ2-3, with D maybe TRBD2 (7 bases). Trimming stripped 1 base from V and 4 bases from J, with 12 bases between. This CDR3 comprises 14 residues. Germline CDR1 is DFQATT and CDR2 is SNEGSKA (reference sequence). CDR3 amino acids: CSARGPGGPDTQYF. CDR3 in DNA: TGCAGTGCTAGAGGGCCGGGGGGCCCAGATACGCAGTATTTT.

This clonotype was observed many times. The CDR3 protein is CASSRPGQGSYEQYF. In DNA form, the CDR3 reads TGTGCCAGCAGTCGGCCGGGACAGGGAAGCTACGAGCAGTACTTC. This chain uses TRBV12-3 or TRBV12-4 with TRBJ2-7, with 9 bases fitting TRBD1. The CDR3 is made up of 15 amino acids. The J segment lost 3 bases and the V segment lost 5 bases, leaving 8 bases of the junction unmatched.

The table lists this clonotype with many counts. This chain uses TRBV20-1 with TRBJ2-5; a possible D gene is TRBD2 (6 bases). The V gene's germline CDR1 is DFQATT and CDR2 SNEGSKA (reference sequence). The CDR3 loop spans 13 amino acids. Trimming stripped 6 bases from V and 3 bases from J, with 14 bases between. The chain's CDR3 is CSATSGGEETQYF. CDR3 coding DNA: TGCAGTGCCACAAGCGGAGGGGAAGAGACCCAGTACTTC.

The table lists this clonotype with many counts. CDR3 region: CASSVGQENSPLHF. In DNA, the CDR3 is TGCGCCAGCAGCGTCGGACAGGAAAATTCACCCCTCCACTTT. This chain uses TRBV5-1 with TRBJ1-6; 7 bases are a match to TRBD1. Germline assignment: CDR1 SGHRS and CDR2 YFSETQ. Unmatched junction bases numbered 5, after V lost 4 bases and J lost 7 bases. CDR3 length: 14 residues.

This clonotype was counted at least ten times. This sequence joins TRBV20-1 and TRBJ1-2, with 7 bases that match TRBD1. From germline, CDR1 is DFQATT and CDR2 SNEGSKA (reference sequence). Trimming cost V 6 bases and J 3 bases; bases outside gene matches: 4. The length of the CDR3 is 12 residues. The chain's CDR3 is CSAEQGHYGYTF. Here the CDR3 DNA reads TGCAGTGCGGAACAGGGGCACTATGGCTACACCTTC.

There are many counts of this clonotype. The V gene is TRBV27, the J gene TRBJ2-5, with D possibly being TRBD2 (5 bases). The CDR3 covers 13 residues. Germline CDR1 reads MNHEY; CDR2 reads SMNVEV (reference sequence). V was shortened by 3 bases and J by 2 bases, with 7 bases between the two germline ends. The CDR3 coding sequence is TGTGCCAGCAGTTTTAGGAGGCAAGAGACCCAGTACTTC. Translating gives CASSFRRQETQYF.

This clonotype was seen repeatedly, ten times or more. The chain uses TRBV5-1 and TRBJ1-1; D may be TRBD1 (5 bases). This CDR3 has 15 amino acids. The ends were cut back, 1 base at V and 5 bases at J, with 15 bases in the middle. The germline CDR1 and CDR2 sequences are SGHRS and YFSETQ. The CDR3 DNA sequence: TGCGCCAGCAGCTTGAGATTAGGGGCAGGGACTGAAGCTTTCTTT. This codes for CASSLRLGAGTEAFF.

This clonotype was observed many times. The J gene is TRBJ2-5, the V gene TRBV7-3, with TRBD2 as a possible D gene (6 bases). CDR1 SGHTA and CDR2 FQGTGA come from the germline V gene. Trimming removed 5 bases from V and 2 bases from J, with 15 bases in between. The CDR3 contains 15 residues. The chain's CDR3 is CASSPGGVKQETQYF. The CDR3 DNA follows: TGTGCCAGCAGCCCCGGAGGGGTCAAACAAGAGACCCAGTACTTC. The full variable domain, completed using reference TRBV7-3 and TRBJ2-5, is GAGVSQTPSNKVTEKGKYVELRCDPISGHTALYWYRQSLGQGPEFLIYFQGTGAADDSGLPNDRFFAVRPEGSVSTLKIQRTERGDSAVYLCASSPGGVKQETQYFGPGTRLLVL.